A selection of T cell receptor beta chains follows, all from one sample in a study of T-cell memory formation after mild COVID-19. TCRdb re-derived calls from the 5' RACE reads in MiXCR, one entry per CDR3 protein. Found here are about 470,000 distinct CDR3 sequences, approximately 23% of them singletons; the top ten hold around 12%. The source material was PBMCs or a T cell subset sorted from them (not recorded which). These receptors came from an adult woman who had mild COVID-19 (a few samples of this study predate the infection). Cell type and time point are not known. Each CDR3 is given with its conserved first and last residue. The D gene is left open where the match is weak. Clone size is not always given. Where it is, it says once, few, many or a class for expanded clones.

CDR3 length: 13; J gene: TRBJ1-2; D gene: .; clone size: .; V gene: TRBV25-1; CDR3 protein: CASRTGTAYGYTF; CDR3 DNA: TGTGCCAGCAGGACCGGGACGGCCTATGGCTACACCTTC
CDR3 length: 15; J gene: TRBJ2-3; D gene: .; clone size: .; V gene: TRBV20-1; CDR3 protein: CSARRAEGNTDTQYF; CDR3 DNA: TGCAGTGCTAGGCGTGCGGAGGGGAACACAGATACGCAGTATTTT
CDR3 length: 14; J gene: TRBJ1-1; D gene: .; clone size: once; V gene: TRBV9; CDR3 protein: CASSVGPSNTEAFF; CDR3 DNA: TGTGCCAGCAGCGTAGGACCGTCGAACACTGAAGCTTTCTTT
CDR3 length: 12; J gene: TRBJ1-5; D gene: .; clone size: few; V gene: TRBV6-5; CDR3 protein: CASRAENQPQHF; CDR3 DNA: TGTGCCAGCAGGGCAGAAAATCAGCCCCAGCATTTT
CDR3 length: 13; J gene: TRBJ2-2; D gene: .; clone size: .; V gene: TRBV7-9; CDR3 protein: CASSLEFSGELFF; CDR3 DNA: TGTGCCAGCAGCTTAGAGTTCAGCGGGGAGCTGTTTTTT
CDR3 length: 15; J gene: TRBJ2-7; D gene: .; clone size: few; V gene: TRBV7-9; CDR3 protein: CASSLGLSDSYEQYF; CDR3 DNA: TGTGCCAGCAGCTTAGGCCTATCCGACTCCTACGAGCAGTACTTC
CDR3 length: 15; J gene: TRBJ1-5; D gene: TRBD1; clone size: .; V gene: TRBV6-2/TRBV6-3; CDR3 protein: CASSPGTGGLQPQHF; CDR3 DNA: TGTGCCAGCAGTCCCGGGACAGGGGGCCTTCAGCCCCAGCATTTT
CDR3 length: 15; J gene: TRBJ1-1; D gene: .; clone size: .; V gene: TRBV18; CDR3 protein: CASSPYGRESTEAFF; CDR3 DNA: TGTGCCAGCTCACCATACGGCAGGGAAAGCACTGAAGCTTTCTTT
CDR3 length: 14; J gene: TRBJ2-1; D gene: .; clone size: .; V gene: TRBV7-9; CDR3 protein: CASSFVRSAHEQFF; CDR3 DNA: TGTGCCAGCAGCTTCGTGCGGTCGGCTCATGAGCAGTTCTTC
CDR3 length: 16; J gene: TRBJ2-1; D gene: TRBD2; clone size: few; V gene: TRBV6-5; CDR3 protein: CASSLIVGLDDNEQFF; CDR3 DNA: TGTGCCAGCAGTCTAATTGTAGGACTAGACGACAATGAGCAGTTCTTC
CDR3 length: 14; J gene: TRBJ2-1; D gene: .; clone size: .; V gene: TRBV19; CDR3 protein: CASSTRDVGGEQFF; CDR3 DNA: TGTGCCAGTAGTACCAGAGACGTCGGGGGCGAGCAGTTCTTC
CDR3 length: 17; J gene: TRBJ2-1; D gene: .; clone size: many; V gene: TRBV12-3/TRBV12-4; CDR3 protein: CASSLVRGGLLYNEQFF; CDR3 DNA: TGTGCCAGCAGTTTAGTAAGGGGGGGGCTACTTTACAATGAGCAGTTCTTC
CDR3 length: 14; J gene: TRBJ1-1; D gene: .; clone size: .; V gene: TRBV6-2/TRBV6-3; CDR3 protein: CASRTEPFNTEAFF; CDR3 DNA: TGTGCCAGCCGGACTGAACCTTTCAACACTGAAGCTTTCTTT
CDR3 length: 15; J gene: TRBJ2-1; D gene: TRBD1; clone size: few; V gene: TRBV29-1; CDR3 protein: CSVDHRDRGRNEQFF; CDR3 DNA: TGCAGCGTTGATCACCGGGACAGGGGGCGCAATGAGCAGTTCTTC
CDR3 length: 15; J gene: TRBJ2-1; D gene: .; clone size: few; V gene: TRBV7-9; CDR3 protein: CASSLGIADHNEQFF; CDR3 DNA: TGTGCCAGCAGCTTGGGGATAGCGGACCACAATGAGCAGTTCTTC
CDR3 length: 17; J gene: TRBJ2-3; D gene: TRBD2; clone size: .; V gene: TRBV19; CDR3 protein: CASSIGMGTSGTDTQYF; CDR3 DNA: TGTGCCAGTAGTATAGGAATGGGAACTAGCGGCACAGATACGCAGTATTTT
CDR3 length: 15; J gene: TRBJ2-7; D gene: TRBD2; clone size: few; V gene: TRBV7-9; CDR3 protein: CASSFGLAGGREQYF; CDR3 DNA: TGTGCCAGCAGCTTCGGACTAGCGGGAGGGCGCGAGCAGTACTTC
CDR3 length: 16; J gene: TRBJ2-7; D gene: .; clone size: few; V gene: TRBV20-1; CDR3 protein: CSARNSRITKPYEQYF; CDR3 DNA: TGCAGTGCTAGAAACTCCCGGATAACTAAACCCTACGAGCAGTACTTC
CDR3 length: 14; J gene: TRBJ2-2; D gene: .; clone size: .; V gene: TRBV29-1; CDR3 protein: CSVVKGTGTGELFF; CDR3 DNA: TGCAGCGTTGTGAAAGGGACGGGCACCGGGGAGCTGTTTTTT
CDR3 length: 15; J gene: TRBJ2-7; D gene: TRBD1; clone size: few; V gene: TRBV30; CDR3 protein: CAWSGYRGLGYEQYF; CDR3 DNA: TGTGCCTGGAGTGGTTACAGGGGGCTAGGCTACGAGCAGTACTTC
CDR3 length: 13; J gene: TRBJ2-1; D gene: TRBD2; clone size: few; V gene: TRBV10-3; CDR3 protein: CAIRNGGAYEQFF; CDR3 DNA: TGTGCCATCAGAAACGGGGGGGCCTATGAGCAGTTCTTC
CDR3 length: 15; J gene: TRBJ1-5; D gene: TRBD1; clone size: .; V gene: TRBV12-3/TRBV12-4; CDR3 protein: CASSFTGGPNQPQHF; CDR3 DNA: TGTGCCAGCAGTTTTACAGGGGGCCCTAATCAGCCCCAGCATTTT
CDR3 length: 17; J gene: TRBJ1-3; D gene: TRBD1; clone size: few; V gene: TRBV5-1; CDR3 protein: CASSLEQGVLRGNTIYF; CDR3 DNA: TGCGCCAGCAGCTTGGAACAGGGGGTTTTGAGAGGAAACACCATATATTTT
CDR3 length: 17; J gene: TRBJ2-1; D gene: TRBD2; clone size: .; V gene: TRBV5-1; CDR3 protein: CASSLGLAGGPWNEQFF; CDR3 DNA: TGCGCCAGCAGCTTGGGGCTAGCGGGGGGGCCCTGGAATGAGCAGTTCTTC